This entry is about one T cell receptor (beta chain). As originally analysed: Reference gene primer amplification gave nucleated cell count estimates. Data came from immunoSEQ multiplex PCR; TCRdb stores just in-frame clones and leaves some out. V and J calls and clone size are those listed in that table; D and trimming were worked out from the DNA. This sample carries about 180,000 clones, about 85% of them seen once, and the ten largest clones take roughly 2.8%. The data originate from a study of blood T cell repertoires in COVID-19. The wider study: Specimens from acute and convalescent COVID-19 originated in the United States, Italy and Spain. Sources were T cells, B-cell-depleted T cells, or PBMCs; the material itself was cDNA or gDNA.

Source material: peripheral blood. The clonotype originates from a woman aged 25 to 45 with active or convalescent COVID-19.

As DNA, the CDR3 is TGCAGCGTTGAACACTCAAACACCATATATTTT. Translation: CSVEHSNTIYF. V and J are TRBV29-1 and TRBJ1-3; D remains ambiguous. The ends were cut back, 2 bases at V and 6 bases at J, with 5 bases in the middle. Germline loops: CDR1 SQVTM, CDR2 ANQGSEA. This CDR3 spans 11 amino acids.